This is a list of T cell receptor beta chains from one sample in a study of CD8+ T cells in alopecia areata. The data were produced by immunoSEQ multiplex PCR, yet TCRdb's version contains in-frame clones alone and is incomplete. This sample has about 250,000 clones; around two thirds occur once, and the top ten carry 1.2%. The sample in question was CD4+ T cells sorted from blood, obtained at week 0. The receptors were gathered from a human donor with alopecia areata. Both conserved end residues are part of each CDR3. A D gene is named only where the DNA matches it firmly.

D	V	J	CDR3
-	TRBV7-2	TRBJ1-5	CASSEDILGHQPQHF
TRBD1	TRBV4-3	TRBJ1-6	CASSQEGQGSSPLHF
-	TRBV6-6	TRBJ1-2	CASRGDSGYTF
-	TRBV11-2	TRBJ2-3	CASRSRTDTQYF
-	TRBV7-9	TRBJ1-6	CASSPEGTSNSPLHF
-	TRBV29-1	TRBJ2-7	CSVRAQTYEQYF
-	TRBV7-7	TRBJ2-1	CASSLGGINNEQFF
TRBD1	TRBV6-5	TRBJ1-2	CASSYTGQGNGYTF
TRBD1	TRBV2	TRBJ2-5	CASSGQGKETQYF
TRBD2	TRBV6-6	TRBJ2-2	CASRRTSGAPGELFF
TRBD2	TRBV9	TRBJ2-3	CASSLAGPTDTQYF
TRBD2	TRBV29-1	TRBJ2-2	CSVVSGGNTGELFF
-	TRBV6-5	TRBJ1-1	CANFDRPFMNTEAFF
TRBD1	TRBV6-5	TRBJ1-2	CASRWTGLHGYTF
-	TRBV6-5	TRBJ2-3	CASSYSRYYTQYF
TRBD2	TRBV30	TRBJ2-7	CALHGGGFYEQYF
-	TRBV9	TRBJ2-5	CASSLGLTPEETQYF
TRBD1	TRBV29-1	TRBJ2-3	CSVLGQGTDTQYF
-	TRBV29-1	TRBJ2-3	CSVSSAFTTDTQYF
-	TRBV29-1	TRBJ1-1	CSVGGWGNTEAFF
TRBD2	TRBV2	TRBJ2-7	CASAGDSNEQYF
-	TRBV30	TRBJ1-3	CAWSVQGNTIYF
TRBD2	TRBV28	TRBJ2-1	CASSLGASGGQYNEQFF
TRBD1	TRBV2	TRBJ1-2	CASSGQGSGYTF
TRBD2	TRBV29-1	TRBJ2-7	CSVGWGGNSYEQYF
TRBD2	TRBV2	TRBJ2-5	CASSTSLGETQYF
-	TRBV18	TRBJ2-3	CASSRDTQYF
-	TRBV25-1	TRBJ2-3	CASSEPGSTDTQYF
-	TRBV10-3	TRBJ2-7	CAISNDRASYEQYF
-	TRBV29-1	TRBJ1-6	CSVDSGGNNSPLHF
-	TRBV5-8	TRBJ1-5	CASSFGIVGNQPQHF
-	TRBV29-1	TRBJ1-1	CSYFEVNTEAFF
-	TRBV7-2	TRBJ2-7	CASSPPRMGRYEQYF
-	TRBV5-1	TRBJ1-2	CASSLVAGNYGYTF
-	TRBV5-1	TRBJ2-3	CASTIATAGHTDTQYF
-	TRBV11-1	TRBJ2-5	CASSLLRGTHQETQYF
TRBD1	TRBV27	TRBJ1-2	CASSLGQGAFDGYTF
TRBD2	TRBV11-2	TRBJ2-1	CASSLIGLAGEQFF
TRBD1	TRBV9	TRBJ1-2	CASSAAGGGYTF
-	TRBV6-6	TRBJ1-2	CASSFYGYTF
TRBD1	TRBV30	TRBJ1-1	CAWTRQGEAFF
TRBD1	TRBV6-5	TRBJ2-7	CASRYPGGEDEQYF
-	TRBV2	TRBJ2-5	CASSDEETQYF